This TCR beta chain was recovered during a study of cytomegalovirus exposure and HLA in healthy donors. V lost 6 bases and J lost 4; bases outside the gene matches: 6. Looked up from germline, CDR1 is MNHEY and CDR2 is SVGAGI. The CDR3 consists of 14 residues. It was with 60 Vbeta and 13 Jbeta primers that the PCR ran. Clones were sequenced by immunoSEQ multiplex PCR, and TCRdb holds only the in-frame ones, with some missing. The top ten clones hold approximately 6.5% of a sample with about 150,000 clones, about 60% of them seen once. The receptor was derived from a woman in her sixties or seventies in good health and CMV-seropositive. V gene TRBV6-5 combines with J gene TRBJ1-1; the match to TRBD1 covers 9 bases. The sample consisted of PBMCs. CDR3 nucleotide sequence: TGTGCCAGCAGCCTCATGACAGGGGGCACTGAAGCTTTCTTT. Translation: CASSLMTGGTEAFF.